This entry lists 16 T cell receptor beta chains sequenced from one sample in a study of human T cells and chemical hapten exposure. MiXCR, applied by TCRdb to the RACE reads, yields one record per CDR3 protein. The sample includes about 40,000 distinct CDR3 sequences, approximately 3.4% seen only once; the top ten take approximately 6.7%. Time point given: patch test 2, 6 weeks after DPC sensitization. Treatment meaning: therapeutic diphenylcyclopropenone sensitization with weekly scalp DPC. Sequenced material: whole blood, taken in connection with sensitization to the hapten diphenylcyclopropenone (DPC). Receptors originate from a man aged 35-49 years with alopecia areata. Some clones in this sample may be carry-over from other donors' samples.

This clonotype has a count of ten or more. This sequence joins TRBV27 and TRBJ2-3; a possible D gene is TRBD1 (6 bases). From germline, CDR1 is MNHEY and CDR2 SMNVEV (reference sequence). The V end was cut by 6 bases, the J end by 3 bases, with 13 bases between. The CDR3 spans 14 residues. This CDR3 reads CASRADRRTDTQYF. As DNA, the CDR3 is TGTGCCAGCAGAGCCGACAGGCGGACAGATACGCAGTATTTT.

This clonotype was counted at least ten times. The gene calls are TRBV12-3 or TRBV12-4 and TRBJ2-1; D perhaps matches TRBD1 (7 bases). V lost 4 bases, J lost 9 bases, and 13 bases lay in between. The CDR3 extends over 13 amino acids. CDR3 coding DNA: TGTGCCAGCAGTTCACGACAGGGAGGTGAGCAGTTCTTC. This codes for CASSSRQGGEQFF.

Ten or more counts support this clonotype. The chain joins TRBV11-2 to TRBJ2-4, with TRBD2 as a possible D gene (6 bases). The CDR3 consists of 17 residues. Germline values: CDR1 SGHAT, CDR2 FQNNGV. The ends were cut back, 0 bases at V and 0 bases at J, with 12 bases in the middle. CDR3 sequence (DNA): TGTGCCAGCAGCTTAGAGTGGGGGGTACTAGCCAAAAACATTCAGTACTTC. This sequence encodes CASSLEWGVLAKNIQYF. The full variable domain, completed using reference TRBV11-2 and TRBJ2-4, is EAGVAQSPRYKIIEKRQSVAFWCNPISGHATLYWYQQILGQGPKLLIQFQNNGVVDDSQLPKDRFSAERLKGVDSTLKIQPAKLEDSAVYLCASSLEWGVLAKNIQYFGAGTRLSVL.

There are many counts of this clonotype. V usage is TRBV9 and J usage is TRBJ2-7; 10 bases agree with TRBD2. CDR3 length: 15 residues. V shed 0 bases and J 5 bases; nucleotides not matched to a gene: 5. Germline CDR1 is SGDLS and CDR2 is YYNGEE. The CDR3 nucleotides are TGTGCCAGCAGCGTAGGTGGGCTAGCGGGAGACGAGCAGTACTTC. It specifies CASSVGGLAGDEQYF.

This clonotype was detected ten times or more. The V call is TRBV12-3 or TRBV12-4, the J call TRBJ2-3; weak D call: TRBD2 (5 bases). The CDR3 is 12 amino acids. V lost 1 base and J lost 8, with 7 bases in between. The CDR3 protein is CASSLGEGTQYF. The CDR3 DNA sequence: TGTGCCAGCAGTTTAGGAGAGGGTACGCAGTATTTT.

This clonotype came up a few times. The chain employs TRBV7-8 and TRBJ2-5; no definite D call. The V gene's germline CDR1 is SGHVS and CDR2 FQNEAQ. This CDR3 comprises 15 residues. The V gene lost 0 bases and the J gene lost 0 bases, with 8 bases spanning the gap. The DNA of the CDR3 is TGTGCCAGCAGCTTAGCTACGGTGCACCAAGAGACCCAGTACTTC. It specifies CASSLATVHQETQYF.

This clonotype appeared many times. This chain links TRBV12-3 or TRBV12-4 with TRBJ2-2; 10 nucleotides line up with TRBD2. The CDR3 runs 15 residues. J was trimmed by 2 bases and V by 6 bases; bases with no gene match: 3. CDR3 loop: CASRGLADNTGELFF. In nucleotides, the CDR3 is TGTGCCAGCAGAGGACTAGCGGATAACACCGGGGAGCTGTTTTTT.

This clonotype has at least ten counts. The V gene is TRBV12-3 or TRBV12-4, the J gene TRBJ1-5; D is unresolved. The CDR3 is made up of 12 amino acids. V was shortened by 9 bases and J by 3 bases, with 9 bases between the two germline ends. CDR3 bases: TGTGCCAGTCATCAGCCCAATCAGCCCCAGCATTTT. It specifies CASHQPNQPQHF.

This clonotype was detected many times. The chain uses TRBV20-1 and TRBJ2-7; 9 positions agree with TRBD2. This CDR3 contains 15 residues. The V gene's germline CDR1 is DFQATT and CDR2 SNEGSKA (reference sequence). The junction had 6 bases not matched to a gene; V was cut back by 0 bases and J by 3 bases. DNA of the CDR3: TGCAGTGCTAGAGATTTGGCTAGCGGGAACTACGAGCAGTACTTC. Translating gives CSARDLASGNYEQYF.

The chain employs TRBV20-1 and TRBJ2-3; possible D gene TRBD1, 6 bases. V lost 5 bases to trimming and J lost 2 bases, with 23 bases between them. Per germline, CDR1 DFQATT and CDR2 SNEGSKA (reference sequence). CDR3 length: 17 amino acids. This CDR3 reads CSAPSSLPGQPTDTQYF. The CDR3 DNA sequence: TGCAGTGCTCCCTCTAGCCTCCCGGGACAACCCACAGATACGCAGTATTTT.

Many counts were recorded for this clonotype. The V and J genes are TRBV19 and TRBJ2-3, with D uncertain. Trimming shortened V by 2 bases and J by 6 bases, and 9 bases separated the two germline ends. The CDR3 is 13 residues long. The V gene's germline CDR1 is LNHDA and CDR2 SQIVND (reference sequence). The CDR3 is CASSITPPDTQYF. In DNA form, the CDR3 reads TGTGCCAGTAGTATAACGCCTCCCGATACGCAGTATTTT. Full variable domain (rest looked up from reference TRBV19 and TRBJ2-3): DGGITQSPKYLFRKEGQNVTLSCEQNLNHDAMYWYRQDPGQGLRLIYYSQIVNDFQKGDIAEGYSVSREKKESFPLTVTSAQKNPTAFYLCASSITPPDTQYFGPGTRLTVL.

This clonotype was recorded many times. The chain has TRBV21-1 and TRBJ1-1. TRBV21-1 is deemed a pseudogene. The CDR3 has 15 amino acids. The CDR3 is CASSKGSPENTEAFF. Here the CDR3 DNA reads TGTGCCAGCAGCAAAGGGTCTCCGGAGAACACTGAAGCTTTCTTT.

This clonotype was recorded many times. CDR3 residues: CASSLPLLGGGNTIYF. Written as DNA, the CDR3 is TGCGCCAGCAGCTTGCCACTCCTAGGTGGTGGAAACACCATATATTTT. The chain uses TRBV5-1 and TRBJ1-3; D remains unclear. V lost 1 base to trimming and J lost 3 bases, with 14 bases between them. Germline CDR1 SGHRS, CDR2 YFSETQ. This CDR3 spans 16 amino acids.

In its sample, this clonotype was seen many times. The chain joins TRBV7-2 to TRBJ2-5; D unresolved. Per the germline V gene, CDR1 is SGHTA and CDR2 is FQGNSA. The CDR3 extends over 14 amino acids. Between the trimmed V and J ends, which lost 1 base and 1 base, there was a span of 7 bases. CDR3 DNA: TGTGCCAGCAGCTTAGACAGAGTCCAAGAGACCCAGTACTTC. This codes for CASSLDRVQETQYF.

This clonotype was picked up a small number of times. This sequence may be a read error, since a much larger clone differs from it by one base. The J gene is TRBJ2-6, the V gene TRBV12-3 or TRBV12-4; D possibly corresponds to TRBD1 (5 bases). This CDR3 has 14 residues. CDR3 sequence: CASTETSGADVLTF. The CDR3 DNA sequence: TGTGCCAGCACCGAGACCTCTGGGGCCGACGTCCTGACTTTC.

This clonotype has a count of ten or more. The chain couples TRBV28 to TRBJ2-7; D might be TRBD1 or TRBD2, each matching 5 bases. The CDR3 length is 14 residues. The V end lost 5 bases, the J end lost 4 bases, and 15 bases lay between the germline ends. The V gene's germline CDR1 is MDHEN and CDR2 SYDVKM. The chain's CDR3 is CASSPGPRLYEQYF. Written as DNA, the CDR3 is TGTGCCAGCAGTCCGGGACCCCGCCTTTACGAGCAGTACTTC.